These T cell receptor beta chains were read from a single sample in a study of blood T cells in healthy people across ages. TCRdb recomputed calls from the 5' RACE reads with MiXCR, one row per CDR3 protein. The data contain fewer than 2 million distinct CDR3 sequences, more than 35% of them singletons. Sequencing input: blood. These receptors came from a human donor in good health. Both conserved end residues are part of each CDR3. The order of the fields is V gene, D gene, J gene, clone size, CDR3 protein, CDR3 DNA. The D gene is left open where the match is weak. Some rows have no size entry. The others give once, few or many, or a class for an expanded clone.

V gene: TRBV15
D gene: TRBD2
J gene: TRBJ2-3
clone size: few
CDR3 protein: CATSSGLAGWDTQYF
CDR3 DNA: TGTGCCACCTCTTCCGGACTAGCGGGGTGGGATACGCAGTATTTT

V gene: TRBV27
D gene: .
J gene: TRBJ1-1
clone size: .
CDR3 protein: CASSLGADEFTEAFF
CDR3 DNA: TGTGCCAGCAGTTTAGGGGCGGATGAGTTCACTGAAGCTTTCTTT

V gene: TRBV5-5
D gene: .
J gene: TRBJ2-7
clone size: .
CDR3 protein: CASSPYGTESYEQYF
CDR3 DNA: TGTGCCAGCAGCCCATATGGGACGGAAAGCTACGAGCAGTACTTC

V gene: TRBV4-1
D gene: .
J gene: TRBJ1-5
clone size: few
CDR3 protein: CASSPSAEGSQPQHF
CDR3 DNA: TGCGCCAGCAGCCCGTCGGCGGAAGGGAGTCAGCCCCAGCATTTT

V gene: TRBV12-3/TRBV12-4
D gene: .
J gene: TRBJ2-1
clone size: .
CDR3 protein: CASSLRAGARVLNEQFF
CDR3 DNA: TGTGCCAGCAGTTTACGGGCAGGGGCAAGGGTTCTGAATGAGCAGTTCTTC

V gene: TRBV27
D gene: TRBD1
J gene: TRBJ2-7
clone size: .
CDR3 protein: CASSFAGTDYEQYF
CDR3 DNA: TGTGCCAGCAGTTTCGCCGGGACAGATTACGAGCAGTACTTC

V gene: TRBV20-1
D gene: .
J gene: TRBJ1-2
clone size: .
CDR3 protein: CSARPTASGRAYTF
CDR3 DNA: TGCAGTGCTAGACCCACGGCGTCAGGCCGAGCCTACACCTTC

V gene: TRBV4-3
D gene: TRBD2
J gene: TRBJ2-5
clone size: .
CDR3 protein: CASSQAPTFLAAEGKTQYF
CDR3 DNA: TGCGCCAGCAGCCAAGCACCGACATTTCTAGCGGCAGAGGGAAAGACCCAGTACTTC

V gene: TRBV12-3/TRBV12-4
D gene: TRBD1
J gene: TRBJ1-2
clone size: .
CDR3 protein: CASSHNTGGNYGYTF
CDR3 DNA: TGTGCCAGCAGCCACAATACAGGGGGCAACTATGGCTACACCTTC

V gene: TRBV4-1
D gene: TRBD1
J gene: TRBJ2-7
clone size: .
CDR3 protein: CASLFRDRDLIGDEQYF
CDR3 DNA: TGCGCCAGCCTATTCCGGGACAGGGATCTAATCGGCGACGAGCAGTACTTC

V gene: TRBV6-1
D gene: .
J gene: TRBJ1-4
clone size: once
CDR3 protein: CASNRAPNEKLFF
CDR3 DNA: TGTGCCAGCAACCGGGCCCCTAATGAAAAACTGTTTTTT

V gene: TRBV7-9
D gene: .
J gene: TRBJ2-6
clone size: few
CDR3 protein: CAPSGANVLTF
CDR3 DNA: TGTGCCCCGTCTGGGGCCAACGTCCTGACTTTC

V gene: TRBV4-3
D gene: .
J gene: TRBJ2-5
clone size: .
CDR3 protein: CASSQSGTRGETQYF
CDR3 DNA: TGCGCCAGCAGCCAGTCGGGTACTCGGGGAGAGACCCAGTACTTC

V gene: TRBV4-1
D gene: .
J gene: TRBJ1-2
clone size: few
CDR3 protein: CASSPQDGVLRPYGYTF
CDR3 DNA: TGCGCCAGCAGCCCCCAGGACGGGGTCCTTCGGCCCTATGGCTACACCTTC

V gene: TRBV12-3/TRBV12-4
D gene: TRBD2
J gene: TRBJ2-7
clone size: .
CDR3 protein: CASSGLAGGSYEQYF
CDR3 DNA: TGTGCCAGCAGCGGACTAGCGGGGGGGAGTTACGAGCAGTACTTC

V gene: TRBV7-2
D gene: .
J gene: TRBJ2-7
clone size: many
CDR3 protein: CASSSSTSQLEQYF
CDR3 DNA: TGTGCCAGCAGCTCGTCGACTTCTCAACTAGAGCAGTACTTC

V gene: TRBV5-5
D gene: TRBD1
J gene: TRBJ2-7
clone size: .
CDR3 protein: CASKRQGALEQYF
CDR3 DNA: TGTGCCAGCAAGAGACAGGGGGCTCTCGAGCAGTACTTC

V gene: TRBV6-2/TRBV6-3
D gene: TRBD2
J gene: TRBJ2-1
clone size: few
CDR3 protein: CASSNPGTSVINEQFF
CDR3 DNA: TGTGCCAGCAGTAACCCCGGGACTAGCGTTATTAATGAGCAGTTCTTC

V gene: TRBV4-1
D gene: TRBD1
J gene: TRBJ2-1
clone size: .
CDR3 protein: CASSQMGTGSYNEQFF
CDR3 DNA: TGCGCCAGCAGCCAAATGGGGACAGGCTCCTACAATGAGCAGTTCTTC

V gene: TRBV9
D gene: TRBD1
J gene: TRBJ1-5
clone size: .
CDR3 protein: CASGEGQPDQPQHF
CDR3 DNA: TGTGCCAGTGGTGAGGGACAGCCAGATCAGCCCCAGCATTTT

V gene: TRBV7-9
D gene: TRBD2
J gene: TRBJ2-3
clone size: .
CDR3 protein: CASSLAPSGGAADTQYF
CDR3 DNA: TGTGCCAGCAGCTTAGCTCCTAGCGGGGGGGCAGCAGATACGCAGTATTTT

V gene: TRBV5-1
D gene: TRBD2
J gene: TRBJ2-3
clone size: .
CDR3 protein: CASSVGLASTGTQYF
CDR3 DNA: TGCGCCAGCAGCGTTGGACTAGCGAGCACAGGTACGCAGTATTTT

V gene: TRBV27
D gene: .
J gene: TRBJ2-1
clone size: .
CDR3 protein: CASSLSGLVNEQFF
CDR3 DNA: TGTGCCAGCAGTTTATCGGGCCTAGTCAATGAGCAGTTCTTC

V gene: TRBV29-1
D gene: TRBD1
J gene: TRBJ1-2
clone size: few
CDR3 protein: CSAPNTRTGSYTF
CDR3 DNA: TGCAGCGCCCCAAATACGCGGACAGGGAGTTACACCTTC

V gene: TRBV29-1
D gene: .
J gene: TRBJ1-5
clone size: .
CDR3 protein: CSVAGAPGQPQHF
CDR3 DNA: TGCAGCGTTGCCGGGGCGCCGGGTCAGCCCCAGCATTTT

V gene: TRBV4-1
D gene: .
J gene: TRBJ1-2
clone size: .
CDR3 protein: CACSQDSFNYGYTF
CDR3 DNA: TGCGCCTGCAGCCAAGACAGTTTTAACTATGGCTACACCTTC

V gene: TRBV7-2
D gene: TRBD1
J gene: TRBJ1-2
clone size: .
CDR3 protein: CASSVRTGDYGYTF
CDR3 DNA: TGTGCCAGCAGCGTCCGGACAGGAGATTATGGCTACACCTTC

V gene: TRBV7-2
D gene: .
J gene: TRBJ2-1
clone size: .
CDR3 protein: CASSCGLAHNEQFF
CDR3 DNA: TGTGCCAGCAGCTGCGGTCTGGCGCACAATGAGCAGTTCTTC

V gene: TRBV6-5
D gene: .
J gene: TRBJ2-4
clone size: few
CDR3 protein: CASSYFLRGLKNIQYF
CDR3 DNA: TGTGCCAGCAGTTACTTCTTACGGGGGCTCAAAAACATTCAGTACTTC

V gene: TRBV7-2
D gene: TRBD1
J gene: TRBJ1-2
clone size: .
CDR3 protein: CASSLATGENYGYTF
CDR3 DNA: TGTGCCAGCAGCTTAGCCACAGGGGAGAACTATGGCTACACCTTC

V gene: TRBV28
D gene: TRBD1
J gene: TRBJ1-2
clone size: .
CDR3 protein: CASSSHRGHGYTF
CDR3 DNA: TGTGCCAGCAGTTCCCACAGGGGCCATGGCTACACCTTC

V gene: TRBV10-3
D gene: .
J gene: TRBJ1-1
clone size: .
CDR3 protein: CAISGGNTEAFF
CDR3 DNA: TGTGCCATCAGTGGGGGGAACACTGAAGCTTTCTTT

V gene: TRBV4-1
D gene: .
J gene: TRBJ2-7
clone size: .
CDR3 protein: CASSQGVQGGYEQYF
CDR3 DNA: TGCGCCAGCAGCCAAGGGGTCCAGGGTGGCTACGAGCAGTACTTC

V gene: TRBV7-2
D gene: TRBD2
J gene: TRBJ2-1
clone size: few
CDR3 protein: CASSFLAGNSYNEQFF
CDR3 DNA: TGTGCCAGCAGCTTTCTAGCGGGAAATTCCTACAATGAGCAGTTCTTC

V gene: TRBV5-1
D gene: .
J gene: TRBJ1-2
clone size: .
CDR3 protein: CASSSAEALGYTF
CDR3 DNA: TGCGCCAGCAGTTCAGCAGAGGCCCTAGGCTACACCTTC

V gene: TRBV7-2
D gene: .
J gene: TRBJ1-5
clone size: .
CDR3 protein: CTSSLGGNRANQPQHF
CDR3 DNA: TGTACCAGCAGCTTAGGGGGAAATAGGGCAAATCAGCCCCAGCATTTT

V gene: TRBV4-1
D gene: TRBD2
J gene: TRBJ2-1
clone size: few
CDR3 protein: CASSLPREGIGYNEQFF
CDR3 DNA: TGCGCCAGCAGCCTCCCCCGGGAGGGAATCGGCTACAATGAGCAGTTCTTC

V gene: TRBV18
D gene: TRBD1
J gene: TRBJ2-5
clone size: .
CDR3 protein: CASSPGTGDETQYF
CDR3 DNA: TGTGCCAGCTCACCAGGGACAGGGGACGAGACCCAGTACTTC

V gene: TRBV7-2
D gene: .
J gene: TRBJ2-7
clone size: many
CDR3 protein: CASSLAPLSEQYF
CDR3 DNA: TGTGCCAGCAGCTTAGCGCCCCTATCCGAGCAGTACTTC

V gene: TRBV7-2
D gene: TRBD1
J gene: TRBJ2-5
clone size: once
CDR3 protein: CASSTLQGETQYF
CDR3 DNA: TGTGCCAGCAGCACCTTACAGGGGGAGACCCAGTACTTC

V gene: TRBV20-1
D gene: TRBD2
J gene: TRBJ2-3
clone size: few
CDR3 protein: CSALAGAPDTQYF
CDR3 DNA: TGCAGTGCCTTAGCGGGGGCCCCAGATACGCAGTATTTT

V gene: TRBV12-3/TRBV12-4
D gene: .
J gene: TRBJ1-2
clone size: .
CDR3 protein: CASSLFSGGSTGYTF
CDR3 DNA: TGTGCCAGCAGTTTATTTAGTGGGGGGTCAACGGGCTACACCTTC

V gene: TRBV28
D gene: .
J gene: TRBJ1-5
clone size: many
CDR3 protein: CASSSNNQPQHF
CDR3 DNA: TGTGCCAGCAGTTCTAATAATCAGCCCCAGCATTTT

V gene: TRBV9
D gene: TRBD2
J gene: TRBJ2-7
clone size: many
CDR3 protein: CASSVGLADSYEQYF
CDR3 DNA: TGTGCCAGCAGCGTCGGTCTAGCGGACTCCTACGAGCAGTACTTC

V gene: TRBV12-3/TRBV12-4
D gene: TRBD1
J gene: TRBJ1-2
clone size: .
CDR3 protein: CASSLRSQGAYGYTF
CDR3 DNA: TGTGCCAGCAGTCTAAGGTCTCAGGGGGCCTATGGCTACACCTTC

V gene: TRBV11-2
D gene: TRBD2
J gene: TRBJ2-3
clone size: .
CDR3 protein: CASSSLAGDRDTQYF
CDR3 DNA: TGTGCCAGCAGCTCCTTAGCGGGGGATCGGGATACGCAGTATTTT

V gene: TRBV4-2
D gene: .
J gene: TRBJ2-7
clone size: .
CDR3 protein: CASSQDGPRGVSYEQYF
CDR3 DNA: TGTGCCAGCAGCCAAGATGGCCCCCGCGGGGTATCCTACGAGCAGTACTTC

V gene: TRBV7-9
D gene: .
J gene: TRBJ2-5
clone size: few
CDR3 protein: CASSPTPSAGIETQYF
CDR3 DNA: TGTGCCAGCAGCCCTACCCCCTCGGCAGGGATCGAGACCCAGTACTTC

V gene: TRBV20-1
D gene: .
J gene: TRBJ2-3
clone size: .
CDR3 protein: CSAWGSRGSDTQYF
CDR3 DNA: TGCAGTGCCTGGGGGTCGCGGGGCTCAGATACGCAGTATTTT

V gene: TRBV20-1
D gene: TRBD1
J gene: TRBJ1-2
clone size: .
CDR3 protein: CSARRTGFGYGYTF
CDR3 DNA: TGCAGTGCTAGGAGGACAGGGTTCGGCTATGGCTACACCTTC

V gene: TRBV12-3/TRBV12-4
D gene: .
J gene: TRBJ1-5
clone size: few
CDR3 protein: CASSGVVSQPQHF
CDR3 DNA: TGTGCCAGCTCCGGGGTGGTTAGTCAGCCCCAGCATTTT